The 23 T cell receptor beta chains below all came from one sample that was sequenced in a study of CD8+ T cells in alopecia areata. Sequencing templates came from extracted RNA that was reverse transcribed into cDNA. The table came from immunoSEQ multiplex PCR; TCRdb's copy has only in-frame clones and leaves some out. The top ten clones hold roughly a sixth of a sample with 95,000 to 100,000 clones, about 64% of them seen once. Treatment in this sample: oral pan-JAK inhibitor, 5-10 mg twice daily. The material was CD8+ T cells sorted from blood, obtained at week 4, from a patient treated with tofacitinib. Source of these receptors: a human donor with alopecia areata.

This chain uses TRBV5-6 with TRBJ1-2; possibly TRBD1 for D (5 bases). Germline V gene sequence: CDR1 SGHDT, CDR2 YYEEEE. V lost 10 bases to trimming and J lost 8 bases, with 18 bases between them. The length of the CDR3 is 12 residues. The CDR3 is CASQIGARGYTF. CDR3 coding DNA: TGTGCCTCCCAAATCGGGGCCCGGGGCTACACCTTC.

This clone was counted a single time. The chain is built from TRBV4-1 and TRBJ1-1; 10 bases align to TRBD1. The CDR3 is made up of 19 amino acids. The V gene end was trimmed by 1 base and the J gene end by 1 base; junction bases not matched to a gene: 12. Germline V gene sequence: CDR1 MGHRA, CDR2 YSYEKL. CDR3 residues: CASSQAARGQGLGNTEAFF. CDR3 sequence (DNA): TGCGCCAGCAGCCAAGCCGCCAGGGGACAGGGGCTTGGGAACACTGAAGCTTTCTTT.

This rearrangement joins TRBV7-9 to TRBJ2-1; 7 bases match TRBD2. Germline V CDR1 and CDR2: SEHNR, FQNEAQ (reference sequence). Germline trimming cut 0 bases from V and 4 bases from J; bases unmatched to any gene: 0. This CDR3 region has 14 residues. CDR3 nucleotide sequence: TGTGCCAGCAGCTTAGCTAGCGGGTACAATGAGCAGTTCTTC. Residues: CASSLASGYNEQFF.

This clone was seen a handful of times. The chain employs TRBV5-1 and TRBJ1-1; D gene unclear. The CDR3 runs 16 residues. V was clipped by 4 bases and J by 0 bases, with 16 bases between them. The germline V gene has CDR1 SGHRS and CDR2 YFSETQ. CDR3 protein: CASSPEPGLMNTEAFF. CDR3 bases: TGCGCCAGCAGCCCGGAGCCCGGGCTCATGAACACTGAAGCTTTCTTT.

There are a few counts of this clone. CDR3 coding DNA: TGTGCCAGCAGATCGGACACGGTAGGGAATGAGCAGTTCTTC. Encoded protein: CASRSDTVGNEQFF. This chain connects TRBV6-1 to TRBJ2-1; a possible D gene is TRBD1 (5 bases). V was pared by 6 bases and J by 7 bases, with 16 bases between. The CDR3 loop spans 14 amino acids. CDR1 MNHNS and CDR2 SASEGT come from the germline V gene.

The rearrangement links TRBV27 to TRBJ1-1, with a possible D match to TRBD1 (6 bases). Per germline, CDR1 MNHEY and CDR2 SMNVEV (reference sequence). V lost 2 bases and J 4 bases, leaving 11 bases between the germline ends. This CDR3 is built from 14 residues. This CDR3 reads CASSLGGLGTEAFF. The DNA for the CDR3 is TGTGCCAGCAGTTTAGGGGGGCTTGGCACTGAAGCTTTCTTT.

V is TRBV19 and J is TRBJ2-2; D is unclear. Germline V lookup: CDR1 LNHDA, CDR2 SQIVND (reference sequence). The CDR3 is 15 residues long. Trimming shortened V by 1 base and J by 1 base, and 7 bases separated the two germline ends. The CDR3 region has the DNA TGTGCCAGTAGTATAGGGGTCCAGAACACCGGGGAGCTGTTTTTT. It codes for CASSIGVQNTGELFF.

V is TRBV29-1 and J is TRBJ2-7; perhaps TRBD2 as D (5 bases). The germline V gene has CDR1 SQVTM and CDR2 ANQGSEA. V gave up 1 base and J gave up 0 bases, with 10 bases separating them. The CDR3 is made up of 14 amino acids. The CDR3 region has the DNA TGCAGCGTTGAAGTCTACGGGGTCTCCTACGAGCAGTACTTC. It codes for CSVEVYGVSYEQYF.

The rearrangement joins TRBV6-6 to TRBJ1-2, with 8 nucleotides matching TRBD1. This CDR3 is 15 amino acids long. The junction had 7 bases not matched to a gene; V was cut back by 4 bases and J by 3 bases. Germline V gene lookup returns CDR1 MNHNY and CDR2 SVGAGI (reference sequence). CDR3 nucleotides: TGTGCCAGCAGTTGGGGGGGACAGGACCACTATGGCTACACCTTC. This sequence encodes CASSWGGQDHYGYTF.

This clone occurred many times. The chain joins TRBV2 to TRBJ1-1; 7 bases match TRBD1. Looked up from germline, CDR1 is SNHLY and CDR2 is FYNNEI. CDR3 length: 13 amino acids. The V segment lost 7 bases and the J segment 6 bases; nucleotides outside the gene matches: 8. The CDR3 DNA reads as TGTGCCAGCAATAACCTCGGACAGGCTGAAGCTTTCTTT. Protein product: CASNNLGQAEAFF. Supplemented by reference TRBV2 and TRBJ1-1, the full variable domain reads EPEVTQTPSHQVTQMGQEVILRCVPISNHLYFYWYRQILGQKVEFLVSFYNNEISEKSEIFDDQFSVERPDGSNFTLKIRSTKLEDSAMYFCASNNLGQAEAFFGQGTRLTVV.

A single count supports this clone. The chain links TRBV5-1 to TRBJ2-7, with 7 nucleotides matching TRBD2. With 3 bases clipped from V and 3 bases from J, the junction kept 6 bases outside the gene matches. Germline-derived CDR1 and CDR2 are SGHRS and YFSETQ. This CDR3 comprises 14 residues. CDR3 bases: TGCGCCAGCAGCTCCGGGACTAAATTCTACGAGCAGTACTTC. Amino acids: CASSSGTKFYEQYF.

The chain has TRBV10-3 and TRBJ2-7; the match to TRBD2 covers 7 bases. Germline V lookup: CDR1 ENHRY, CDR2 SYGVKD. The ends lost 3 bases at V and 2 bases at J; junction bases unmatched: 7. CDR3 length equals 15 residues. This chain's CDR3 is CAISDRLAAAYEQYF. The DNA for the CDR3 is TGTGCCATCAGTGATAGGCTAGCGGCCGCCTACGAGCAGTACTTC.

This chain connects TRBV7-6 to TRBJ2-3; 11 positions match TRBD2. V was pared by 6 bases and J by 5 bases, with 7 bases of the junction left unmatched. Germline V gives CDR1 SGHVS, CDR2 FNYEAQ. CDR3 length: 15 amino acids. The CDR3 is CASSRSGGARDTQYF. The CDR3 DNA reads as TGTGCCAGCAGTCGTAGCGGGGGGGCCAGAGATACGCAGTATTTT.

The chain couples TRBV7-9 to TRBJ2-1; 9 bases agree with TRBD2. The germline gives CDR1 SEHNR, CDR2 FQNEAQ (reference sequence). Losses at the gene ends were 5 bases for V and 7 bases for J; bases not matched to a gene: 9. The CDR3 has 15 amino acids. The CDR3 sequence: CASSPRLAARNEQFF. The DNA of the CDR3 is TGTGCCAGCAGCCCTCGACTAGCGGCTAGGAATGAGCAGTTCTTC.

The chain joins TRBV5-1 to TRBJ2-5; D is possibly TRBD1 or TRBD2 (5 bases each). The CDR3 covers 17 residues. The germline V gene encodes CDR1 SGHRS and CDR2 YFSETQ. V was shortened by 0 bases and J by 1 base, with 16 bases between the two germline ends. The CDR3 coding sequence is TGCGCCAGCAGCTTGGATGGGGGACGCGGACTCCAAGAGACCCAGTACTTC. Amino acids: CASSLDGGRGLQETQYF.

DNA for the CDR3: TGCGCCAGCAGCCAAGATGAGGTAGATACGCAGTATTTT. Amino acid sequence: CASSQDEVDTQYF. J is TRBJ2-3 and V is TRBV4-1; unclear D gene. CDR1 is MGHRA and CDR2 is YSYEKL in the germline V gene. The CDR3 extends over 13 amino acids. V was clipped by 0 bases and J by 5 bases, with 6 bases between them.

The J gene is TRBJ2-2, the V gene TRBV27, with 14 bases that match TRBD2. J lost 4 bases, V lost 5 bases, and 6 bases had no gene match. The CDR3 consists of 17 residues. Germline CDR1 MNHEY, CDR2 SMNVEV (reference sequence). The DNA for the CDR3 is TGTGCCAGCAGTCCGGGACTAGCGGGAGCTGCCACCGGGGAGCTGTTTTTT. This translates into CASSPGLAGAATGELFF.

This clone was counted only a few times. This chain links TRBV29-1 with TRBJ2-5; either TRBD1 or TRBD2 may supply D (5 bases each). Looked up from germline, CDR1 is SQVTM and CDR2 is ANQGSEA. This CDR3 has 14 amino acids. The V end lost 3 bases, the J end lost 0 bases, and 11 bases lay between the germline ends. CDR3 sequence (DNA): TGCAGCGTTGAGGGGGTGGAGTACCAAGAGACCCAGTACTTC. The encoded protein is CSVEGVEYQETQYF.

This clone was seen a handful of times. V is TRBV7-7 and J is TRBJ2-2; no clear D. Germline CDR1 SSHAT, CDR2 FNYEAQ (reference sequence). The CDR3 spans 15 residues. Trimming cost V 3 bases and J 1 base, with 9 bases left between them. For the CDR3, the DNA is TGTGCCAGCAGCTTTGGGCAGCTGAACACCGGGGAGCTGTTTTTT. This encodes CASSFGQLNTGELFF.

The chain carries TRBV7-9 and TRBJ1-2; 7 nucleotides align to TRBD1. Per germline, CDR1 SEHNR and CDR2 FQNEAQ (reference sequence). CDR3 size: 14 residues. The V gene end was trimmed by 5 bases and the J gene end by 4 bases; junction bases not matched to a gene: 7. In nucleotides, the CDR3 is TGTGCCAGCAGCCCCCCGGGGACAGTCTATGGCTACACCTTC. Its translation: CASSPPGTVYGYTF.

The chain combines TRBV2 with TRBJ1-4; D uncertain. The CDR3 is made up of 15 amino acids. Germline assignment: CDR1 SNHLY and CDR2 FYNNEI. V was clipped by 3 bases and J by 4 bases, with 12 bases between them. The CDR3 is CASSDYARYNEKLFF. CDR3 nucleotide sequence: TGTGCCAGCAGTGATTACGCCAGGTATAATGAAAAACTGTTTTTT.

The V call is TRBV27, the J call TRBJ1-6; D call uncertain. CDR3 size: 13 residues. Germline V lookup: CDR1 MNHEY, CDR2 SMNVEV (reference sequence). Trimming removed 2 bases from V and 10 bases from J, with 9 bases in between. For the CDR3, the DNA is TGTGCCAGCAGTTTAGGGAGTTGGTCACCCCTCCACTTT. Protein sequence: CASSLGSWSPLHF.

This chain connects TRBV5-6 to TRBJ2-5; D remains ambiguous. Trimming cost V 0 bases and J 2 bases, with 5 bases left between them. Per the germline V gene, CDR1 is SGHDT and CDR2 is YYEEEE. This CDR3 has 13 residues. CDR3 residues: CASSLDFQETQYF. As DNA, the CDR3 is TGTGCCAGCAGCTTGGACTTTCAAGAGACCCAGTACTTC.